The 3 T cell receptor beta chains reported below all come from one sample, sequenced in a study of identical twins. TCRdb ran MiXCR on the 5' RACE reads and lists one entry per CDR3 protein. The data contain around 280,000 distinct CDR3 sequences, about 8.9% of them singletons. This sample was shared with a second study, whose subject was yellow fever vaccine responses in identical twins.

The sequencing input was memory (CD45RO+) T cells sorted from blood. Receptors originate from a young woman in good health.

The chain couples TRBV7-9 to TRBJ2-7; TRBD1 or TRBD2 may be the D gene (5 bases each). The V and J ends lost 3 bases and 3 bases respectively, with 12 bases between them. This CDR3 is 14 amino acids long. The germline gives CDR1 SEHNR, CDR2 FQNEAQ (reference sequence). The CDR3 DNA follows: TGTGCCAGCAGCTTCTCAGGGACCCACTACGAGCAGTACGTC. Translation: CASSFSGTHYEQYV.

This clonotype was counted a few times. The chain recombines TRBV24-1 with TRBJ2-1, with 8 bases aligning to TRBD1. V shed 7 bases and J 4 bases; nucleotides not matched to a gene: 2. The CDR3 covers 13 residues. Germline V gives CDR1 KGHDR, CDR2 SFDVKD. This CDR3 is CATSGQGYNEQFF. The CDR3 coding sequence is TGTGCCACCAGCGGACAGGGTTACAATGAGCAGTTCTTC.

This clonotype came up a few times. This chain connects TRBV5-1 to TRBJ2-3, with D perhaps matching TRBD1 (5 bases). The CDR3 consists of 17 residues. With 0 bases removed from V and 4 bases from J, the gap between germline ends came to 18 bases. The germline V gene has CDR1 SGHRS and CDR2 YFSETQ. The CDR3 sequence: CASSLGHGAALADTQYF. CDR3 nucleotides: TGCGCCAGCAGCTTGGGTCATGGGGCAGCCTTAGCAGATACGCAGTATTTT.